The clone carrying this TCR beta chain was found many times. With 6 bases removed from V and 4 bases from J, the gap between germline ends came to 18 bases. The CDR3 extends over 15 amino acids. These data originate in a study of T cells in Graves' hyperthyroidism and ophthalmopathy. Thyroid ultrasound, orbital computed tomography, clinical symptoms, and serum thyroxine and TRAb underpinned diagnoses. More than 9.5 ml fresh peripheral blood yielded the PBMCs. It was RNA transcripts that yielded the amplified TCR beta CDR3 regions. The primer set for the first-round RT-PCR of the TCR CDR3 was HTBI. Using its own MiXCR run on the multiplex PCR reads, TCRdb lists one record per CDR3 protein. The table includes nearly 600,000 distinct CDR3 sequences, approximately 14% detected once.

The chain has TRBV12-3 or TRBV12-4 and TRBJ1-1; D possibly corresponds to TRBD1 (5 bases). The sequenced material came from blood. This receptor was identified in a woman in her thirties with Graves' hyperthyroidism that later progressed to Graves' ophthalmopathy. The CDR3 region has the DNA TGTGCCAGCAGCCCCTCCGGGGGTAGGAGCACTGAAGCTTTCTTT. Protein sequence: CASSPSGGRSTEAFF.